The rows below give T cell receptor beta chains drawn from one sample of a study of cytomegalovirus exposure and HLA in healthy donors. Assay: immunoSEQ multiplex PCR; the TCRdb copy retains only in-frame clones and omits some. This sample has approximately 100,000 clones, with 85% found just once. The sequenced sample was PBMCs. The receptors here all came from a man in his forties in good health and CMV-seropositive. The CDR3 runs from the conserved cysteine through the conserved F or W. A D gene is named only where the DNA matches it firmly. Clone size is not always given. Where it is, it says once, few, many or a class for expanded clones.

TRBJ2-5 | - | - | TRBV9 | CASSYRGETQYF | TGTGCCAGCAGCTACCGGGGAGAGACCCAGTACTTC
TRBJ2-1 | - | TRBD2 | TRBV5-1 | CASSLDGTRSGEQFF | TGCGCCAGCAGCTTGGACGGGACTAGAAGTGGGGAGCAGTTCTTC
TRBJ2-5 | few | - | TRBV4-1 | CASSQAPGLGSLGTQYF | TGCGCCAGCAGCCAAGCGCCGGGACTGGGATCATTAGGGACCCAGTACTTC
TRBJ2-7 | - | TRBD1 | TRBV28 | CASRDRIAQPHF | TGTGCCAGCCGGGACAGGATAGCACAACCCCACTTC
TRBJ1-5 | - | - | TRBV10-2 | CASSEVRVNQPQHF | TGCGCCAGCAGTGAAGTCAGGGTAAATCAGCCCCAGCATTTT
TRBJ2-6 | - | - | TRBV18 | CASSPPRPSSGANVLTF | TGTGCCAGCTCACCCCCCCGCCCTAGCTCTGGGGCCAACGTCCTGACTTTC
TRBJ1-3 | - | - | TRBV5-1 | CASSLQPGSGNTIYF | TGCGCCAGCAGCTTGCAACCGGGCTCTGGAAACACCATATATTTT
TRBJ2-1 | - | TRBD2 | TRBV27 | CASSSGGPHNEQFF | TGTGCCAGCAGTTCGGGAGGGCCCCACAATGAGCAGTTCTTC
TRBJ2-1 | - | TRBD2 | TRBV11-3 | CASSLYAGTTSYNEQFF | TGTGCCAGCAGCTTATACGCCGGGACTACCTCCTACAATGAGCAGTTCTTC
TRBJ1-3 | - | - | TRBV5-8 | CASSLGLQGNTIYF | TGTGCCAGCAGCTTGGGCTTACAGGGAAACACCATATATTTT
TRBJ2-5 | few | TRBD2 | TRBV7-2 | CASSLRTSGTQETQYF | TGTGCCAGCAGCCTTAGGACTAGCGGGACTCAAGAGACCCAGTACTTC
TRBJ1-5 | few | TRBD1 | TRBV7-2 | CASSLSSRGPNQPQHF | TGTGCCAGCAGCTTAAGCTCCAGGGGGCCCAATCAGCCCCAGCATTTT
TRBJ2-5 | - | - | TRBV28 | CASGRETQYF | TGTGCCAGCGGCAGAGAGACCCAGTACTTC
TRBJ2-5 | - | - | TRBV13 | CASSADLSGTQYF | TGTGCCAGCAGCGCCGACTTGAGCGGGACCCAGTACTTC